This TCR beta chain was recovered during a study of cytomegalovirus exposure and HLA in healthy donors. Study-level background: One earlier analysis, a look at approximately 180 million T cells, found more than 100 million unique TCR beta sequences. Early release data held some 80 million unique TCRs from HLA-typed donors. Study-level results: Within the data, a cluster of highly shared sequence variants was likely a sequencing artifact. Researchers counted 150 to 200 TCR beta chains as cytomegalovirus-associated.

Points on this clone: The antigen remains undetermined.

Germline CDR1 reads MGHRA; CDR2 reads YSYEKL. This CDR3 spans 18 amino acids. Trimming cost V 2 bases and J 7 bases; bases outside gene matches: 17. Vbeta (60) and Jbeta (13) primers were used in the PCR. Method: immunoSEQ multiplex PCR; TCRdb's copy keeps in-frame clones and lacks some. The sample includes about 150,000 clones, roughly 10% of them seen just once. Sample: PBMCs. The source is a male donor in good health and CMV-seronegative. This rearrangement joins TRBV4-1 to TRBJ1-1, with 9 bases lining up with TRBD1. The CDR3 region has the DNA TGCGCCAGCAGCCAACCACAGGGGGCATCTTTGGGGTTCGGTGAAGCTTTCTTT. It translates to CASSQPQGASLGFGEAFF.